This T cell receptor beta chain was recorded in a study of neurological immune-mediated disorders. Overall study results and limits: HTLV-1-associated myelopathy led in TCR clonal expansion, while multiple sclerosis ranked lowest, below healthy controls. The study found no CDR3 amino acid sequences shared by expanded clones across subjects, suggesting private repertoires in all groups.

This clonotype was detected many times. Antigen unknown. The authors obtained over 200 million TCR-beta sequences from 15-18 subjects per sequencing run. TCRdb re-derived calls from the 5' RACE reads in MiXCR, one entry per CDR3 protein. Of 65,000 to 90,000 distinct CDR3 sequences listed, 10% to 13% are singletons. The CDR3 contains 15 residues. Germline loops: CDR1 KGHDR, CDR2 SFDVKD. Trimming left V 5 bases short and J 4 bases short, with 14 bases between. This receptor was identified in a man between 40 and 49 years old in good health. The chain links TRBV24-1 to TRBJ2-1, with D maybe TRBD2 (5 bases). Specimen: PBMCs. The chain's CDR3 is CATSVGSEFYNEQFF. For the CDR3, the DNA is TGTGCCACCAGTGTAGGGAGTGAATTTTACAATGAGCAGTTCTTC.